The sequence of this T cell receptor beta chain was determined in a study of blood T cell repertoires in COVID-19. Study as a whole: Both acute and convalescent COVID-19 samples were obtained from the United States, Italy and Spain.

Participants were placed into cohorts based on the clinical history they reported. The study counted Cohort 3 donors as recovered given two negative PCRs, clearance, or symptom resolution. The CDR3 spans 17 residues. V shed 5 bases and J 4 bases; nucleotides not matched to a gene: 7. Germline CDR1 SGHVS, CDR2 FNYEAQ. Some clones are missing from TCRdb's copy, which holds only in-frame ones; the method was immunoSEQ multiplex PCR. Counted here are a few hundred thousand clones, more than 75% occurring once; the ten biggest clones make up roughly 1%. Specimen: PBMCs or T cells enriched from blood (not recorded which). The chain has TRBV7-6 and TRBJ2-3; the match to TRBD2 covers 15 bases. The clonotype originates from a woman in her twenties or thirties who had recovered from COVID-19. The CDR3 here is CASSLGLAGGSADTQYF. The CDR3 DNA is TGTGCCAGCAGCCTCGGACTAGCGGGGGGGTCTGCAGATACGCAGTATTTT.